This T cell receptor (beta chain) was captured in a study of T cell repertoires in cytomegalovirus infection. TCRdb re-analysed the reads in MiXCR, keeping a single row per CDR3 protein. The data show approximately 100,000 distinct CDR3 sequences, less than 25% seen once. The CDR3 extends over 15 amino acids. Germline V gene data show CDR1 as SGHTA and CDR2 as FQGNSA. Concerning this clonotype itself: One end of the junction varies from germline; a read error may be responsible.

The V call is TRBV7-2, the J call TRBJ1-4; D is uncertain. Sequenced input: CD8+ T cells from PBMCs. This clonotype was obtained from a human donor in good health (CMV status not recorded). Some clones in this sample may be carry-over from other donors' samples. CDR3 coding DNA: TGTTCCAGCAGCTCGCCGGGAGCAACTAATGAAAAACTGTTTTTT. Translated, it gives CSSSSPGATNEKLFF.